These T cell receptor beta chains were read from a single sample in a study of T cell repertoires in cytomegalovirus infection. TCRdb fed the reads into MiXCR, producing one record per CDR3 protein. The table shows approximately 76,000 distinct CDR3 sequences, with around 3.4% occurring only once. What was sequenced was PBMCs. Receptor source: a human donor in good health (CMV status not recorded). Some clones in this sample may be carry-over from other donors' samples. CDR3s leave out the opening cysteine and the closing phenylalanine or tryptophan.

V gene	J gene	CDR3 protein
TRBV7-2	TRBJ2-7	ASSPRGGGSYEQY
TRBV27	TRBJ2-7	ASSSRDSHEQY
TRBV4-2	TRBJ1-5	ASSQNRQGIGFQPQH
TRBV15	TRBJ2-7	ATSRGGRFSYEQY
TRBV7-2	TRBJ1-2	ASSPNFLGYT
TRBV7-2	TRBJ1-1	ASSSQGADTEAF
TRBV7-2	TRBJ1-2	ASSLFSGENYGYT
TRBV5-6	TRBJ2-7	ASRDSSYEQY
TRBV19	TRBJ2-5	ASSPRVRETQY
TRBV6-6	TRBJ1-6	ASTAPGLSYSPLH
TRBV7-2	TRBJ1-5	ASSLSGYSNQPQH
TRBV12-3/TRBV12-4	TRBJ1-4	ASSYRGWANEKLF
TRBV7-2	TRBJ2-7	ASSLAGATYEQY
TRBV5-1	TRBJ1-5	ASSFERNQPQH
TRBV6-1	TRBJ1-2	ASSTTEYGYT
TRBV6-2/TRBV6-3	TRBJ1-5	ASSSRTSRGNQPQH
TRBV12-3/TRBV12-4	TRBJ1-1	ASRIGPYTEAF
TRBV6-5	TRBJ1-2	ASSSMGGGYGYT
TRBV6-2/TRBV6-3	TRBJ1-5	ASTRPESNQPQH
TRBV11-1	TRBJ1-1	ASSPTGNKNTEAF
TRBV6-2/TRBV6-3	TRBJ2-5	ASSSQTTPSVGETQY
TRBV20-1	TRBJ2-1	SARDHIWTSGGNEQF
TRBV6-2/TRBV6-3	TRBJ1-5	ASSARQEPQH
TRBV7-2	TRBJ1-2	ASSRMSLGRGDT
TRBV4-2	TRBJ1-1	ASSQANGRDNTEAF
TRBV20-1	TRBJ2-7	SAPGWYEQY
TRBV7-2	TRBJ1-2	ASSSGQGALT
TRBV20-1	TRBJ1-1	SARSVSTEAF
TRBV6-2/TRBV6-3	TRBJ2-7	ASSFRLAGASSYEQY
TRBV7-2	TRBJ1-5	ASSLRTGPDQPQH
TRBV6-2/TRBV6-3	TRBJ1-1	ASSYSRAPLSNTEAF
TRBV7-2	TRBJ1-5	ASSAINQPQH
TRBV28	TRBJ2-1	ASNQGLAGNNEQF
TRBV7-2	TRBJ1-3	ASRGEGAGNTIY
TRBV10-2	TRBJ1-5	ASSAQGPNQPQH
TRBV7-8	TRBJ1-4	ASSTTGEKLF
TRBV7-9	TRBJ1-2	ASSVTPNYGYT
TRBV28	TRBJ1-4	ASSLTGTRNEKLF
TRBV6-5	TRBJ1-2	ASRSGTHGYT
TRBV7-2	TRBJ2-7	ASSPQGLAKLYEQY
TRBV12-3/TRBV12-4	TRBJ2-5	ASSLALRPGY
TRBV29-1	TRBJ2-3	RVGTQGALDTQY
TRBV5-6	TRBJ1-6	ASSLKRHNSPLH
TRBV7-2	TRBJ1-1	ASSFTANTEAF
TRBV7-8	TRBJ1-2	ASSLLKGQGESDGYT
TRBV4-1	TRBJ1-5	ASSQGISNQPQH
TRBV24-1	TRBJ2-1	ATSDQRGGGDEQF
TRBV7-2	TRBJ1-2	ASTLDGGHIYGYT
TRBV7-8	TRBJ2-3	ASSLGGRGIGTQY
TRBV6-2/TRBV6-3	TRBJ2-7	ASSPRWDDEQY
TRBV19	TRBJ1-1	ASSMGTGRWTEAF
TRBV7-8	TRBJ1-6	ASSLTRILSYNSPLH
TRBV20-1	TRBJ2-5	SARKGGTALYQETQY
TRBV7-8	TRBJ1-1	ASSLGNRGMNTEAF